These 9 T cell receptor beta chains came from one sample sequenced in a study of tumor-infiltrating lymphocytes in primary liver carcinoma. The researchers produced TCR beta cDNA from roughly 500 ng total RNA with a constant-region primer. Three-round nested multiplex PCR performed with slightly modified ARM-PCR produced the TCR beta libraries. For roughly 10 cycles apiece, the opening two PCR rounds ran with TRBV1-TRBV30 forward primers and a C-beta reverse primer. TCRdb re-called the multiplex PCR reads with MiXCR, one entry per CDR3 protein. The sample has almost 45,000 distinct CDR3 sequences; roughly 74% are singletons. It was from 20-30 mg of unsorted bulk tissue that RNA and DNA were co-extracted. Sequenced: tumor-adjacent normal liver tissue. The receptors were gathered from a woman aged 25 to 45 with primary liver carcinoma and hepatitis B virus infection.

This clonotype was detected only once. The V and J genes are TRBV11-2 and TRBJ2-1; D is perhaps TRBD1 (5 bases). Germline loops: CDR1 SGHAT, CDR2 FQNNGV. V was trimmed by 7 bases and J by 8 bases, leaving 15 bases between them. CDR3 length: 13 residues. The CDR3 loop is CASIGNRTYEQFF. CDR3 DNA: TGTGCCAGCATAGGGAACAGGACATATGAGCAGTTCTTC.

As regards this clonotype: One end of the junction fails to match germline, which may point to a read error. The rearrangement links TRBV7-8 to TRBJ1-1, with TRBD1 as a possible D gene (6 bases). Germline V gives CDR1 SGHVS, CDR2 FQNEAQ. The CDR3 is 16 amino acids. CDR3 amino acids: CVSNRVRGRENTEAFF. The CDR3 DNA reads as TGTGTCAGCAATAGGGTGCGGGGGCGAGAGAACACTGAAGCTTTCTTT.

As regards this clonotype: At one boundary the junction diverges from the germline segment, which might be a read error. V usage is TRBV11-1 and J usage is TRBJ2-1, with TRBD1 matching over 9 bases. This CDR3 contains 15 residues. The V gene's germline CDR1 is SGHAT and CDR2 FQDESV (reference sequence). The DNA for the CDR3 is TGTGTCAGCGGCTTGGGACAGGGCGCTCACAATGAGCGGTTCTTC. This sequence encodes CVSGLGQGAHNERFF.

Turning to this clonotype: A much bigger clone sits one base away, suggesting this may be a read error. The rearrangement uses TRBV7-9 and TRBJ2-7; D gene uncertain. The CDR3 contains 12 residues. Trimming cost V 7 bases and J 7 bases, with 14 bases left between them. Germline loops: CDR1 SEHNR, CDR2 FQNEAQ (reference sequence). CDR3 sequence (DNA): TGTGCCAGCACCGACCCGTCCGGTGAGCAGTACTTC. It codes for CASTDPSGEQYF.

The rearrangement links TRBV7-2 to TRBJ2-5; D ambiguous. Per germline, CDR1 SGHTA and CDR2 FQGNSA. This CDR3 is built from 13 residues. V was trimmed by 1 base and J by 7 bases, leaving 10 bases between them. CDR3 residues: CASSLGLRGTQYF. As DNA, the CDR3 is TGTGCCAGCAGCTTAGGCCTCAGAGGGACCCAGTACTTC. Based on the CDR3 plus reference TRBV7-2 and TRBJ2-5, the full variable domain is GAGVSQSPSNKVTEKGKDVELRCDPISGHTALYWYRQSLGQGLEFLIYFQGNSAPDKSGLPSDRFSAERTGGSVSTLTIQRTQQEDSAVYLCASSLGLRGTQYFGPGTRLLVL.

This clonotype was detected a few times. One end of the junction fails to match germline, which may point to a read error. The J gene is TRBJ2-1, the V gene TRBV5-4; D not certain. Germline CDR1 and CDR2: SGHNT and YYREEE (reference sequence). This CDR3 contains 13 residues. CDR3 region: CASSLTPVNEQFF. The CDR3 nucleotides are TGTGCCAGCAGCCTAACTCCGGTGAATGAGCAGTTTTTC.

Comment on this clonotype: Given a much more abundant clone one base away, this may be a read error. The chain recombines TRBV7-9 with TRBJ2-7; no firm D call. This CDR3 spans 13 amino acids. In germline, CDR1 is SEHNR, CDR2 FQNEAQ (reference sequence). This CDR3 reads CTSSSPVTHEQYF. In DNA form, the CDR3 reads TGTACCAGCAGCTCCCCAGTTACCCACGAGCAGTACTTC. Looking up the rest from reference TRBV7-9 and TRBJ2-7 gives the full variable domain: DTGVSQNPRHKITKRGQNVTFRCDPISEHNRLYWYRQTLGQGPEFLTYFQNEAQLEKSRLLSDRFSAERPKGSFSTLEIQRTEQGDSAMYLCTSSSPVTHEQYFGPGTRLTVT.

This sequence joins TRBV29-1 and TRBJ1-2; D not resolved. V was trimmed by 4 bases and J by 5 bases, leaving 14 bases between them. Germline loops: CDR1 SQVTM, CDR2 ANQGSEA. The CDR3 runs 13 residues. The CDR3 loop reads CSVATRSEYGYTF. The CDR3, as DNA: TGCAGCGTTGCAACCAGATCGGAATATGGCTACACCTTC. The full variable domain, rest sourced from reference TRBV29-1 and TRBJ1-2, is SAVISQKPSRDICQRGTSLTIQCQVDSQVTMMFWYRQQPGQSLTLIATANQGSEATYESGFVIDKFPISRPNLTFSTLTVSNMSPEDSSIYLCSVATRSEYGYTFGSGTRLTVV.

A remark on this clonotype: The junction does not match germline at one end; this may be a read error. This sequence joins TRBV12-3 or TRBV12-4 and TRBJ2-1; D call uncertain. CDR3 length equals 12 residues. CDR3 protein: CASSLAKNEQLF. The CDR3 nucleotides are TGTGCCAGCAGTTTAGCGAAGAATGAGCAGTTATTC.